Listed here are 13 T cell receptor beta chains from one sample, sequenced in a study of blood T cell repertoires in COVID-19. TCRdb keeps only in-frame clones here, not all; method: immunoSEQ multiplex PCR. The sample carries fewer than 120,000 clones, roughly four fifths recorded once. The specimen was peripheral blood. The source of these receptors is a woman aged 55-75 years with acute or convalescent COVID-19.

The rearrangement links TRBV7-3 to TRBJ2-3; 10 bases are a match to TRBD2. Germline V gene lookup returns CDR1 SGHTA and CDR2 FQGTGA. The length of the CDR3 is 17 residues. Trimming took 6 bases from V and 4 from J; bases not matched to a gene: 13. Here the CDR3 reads CASRHTTASGGADTQYF. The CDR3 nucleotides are TGTGCCAGCAGACATACAACAGCGAGCGGGGGGGCAGATACGCAGTATTTT.

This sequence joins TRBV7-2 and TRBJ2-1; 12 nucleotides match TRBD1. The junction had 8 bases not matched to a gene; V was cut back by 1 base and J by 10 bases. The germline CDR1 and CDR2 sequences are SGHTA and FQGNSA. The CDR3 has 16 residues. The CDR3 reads CASSLGRDRGRREQFF. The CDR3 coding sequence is TGTGCCAGCAGCTTAGGTCGGGACAGGGGGCGAAGGGAGCAGTTCTTC. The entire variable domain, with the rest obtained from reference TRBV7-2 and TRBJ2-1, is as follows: GAGVSQSPSNKVTEKGKDVELRCDPISGHTALYWYRQSLGQGLEFLIYFQGNSAPDKSGLPSDRFSAERTGGSVSTLTIQRTQQEDSAVYLCASSLGRDRGRREQFFGPGTRLTVL.

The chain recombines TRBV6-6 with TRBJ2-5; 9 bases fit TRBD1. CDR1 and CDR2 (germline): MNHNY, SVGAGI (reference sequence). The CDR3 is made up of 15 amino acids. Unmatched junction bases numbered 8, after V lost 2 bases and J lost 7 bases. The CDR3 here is CASSYGDRAGGTQYF. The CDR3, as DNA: TGTGCCAGCAGTTACGGGGACAGGGCTGGAGGGACCCAGTACTTC.

CDR3 coding DNA: TGTGCCAGCAGCTCGGTAGCCGCCGATCAGCCCCAGCATTTT. It is translated as CASSSVAADQPQHF. The chain couples TRBV7-2 to TRBJ1-5; no clear D gene. This CDR3 is 14 amino acids long. The V gene lost 4 bases and the J gene lost 5 bases, with 12 bases spanning the gap. Germline V lookup: CDR1 SGHTA, CDR2 FQGNSA.

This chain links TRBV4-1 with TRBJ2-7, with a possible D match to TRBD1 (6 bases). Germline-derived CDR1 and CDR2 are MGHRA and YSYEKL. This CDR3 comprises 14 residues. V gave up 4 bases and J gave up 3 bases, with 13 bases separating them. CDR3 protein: CASSPGTTIYEQYF. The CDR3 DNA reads TGCGCCAGCAGCCCCGGGACAACTATCTACGAGCAGTACTTC.

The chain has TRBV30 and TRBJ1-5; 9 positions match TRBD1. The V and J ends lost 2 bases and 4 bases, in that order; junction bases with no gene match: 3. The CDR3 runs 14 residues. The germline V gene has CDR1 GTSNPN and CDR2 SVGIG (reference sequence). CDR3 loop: CAWSMDRGNQPQHF. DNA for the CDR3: TGTGCCTGGAGTATGGACAGGGGAAATCAGCCCCAGCATTTT.

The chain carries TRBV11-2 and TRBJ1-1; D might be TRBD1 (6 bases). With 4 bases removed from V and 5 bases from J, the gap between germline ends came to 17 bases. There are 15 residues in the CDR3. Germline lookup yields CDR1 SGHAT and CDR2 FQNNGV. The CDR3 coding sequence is TGTGCCAGCAGCTCCACCGACAGGCGAGGAACTGAAGCTTTCTTT. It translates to CASSSTDRRGTEAFF. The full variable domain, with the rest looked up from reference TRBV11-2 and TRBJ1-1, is EAGVAQSPRYKIIEKRQSVAFWCNPISGHATLYWYQQILGQGPKLLIQFQNNGVVDDSQLPKDRFSAERLKGVDSTLKIQPAKLEDSAVYLCASSSTDRRGTEAFFGQGTRLTVV.

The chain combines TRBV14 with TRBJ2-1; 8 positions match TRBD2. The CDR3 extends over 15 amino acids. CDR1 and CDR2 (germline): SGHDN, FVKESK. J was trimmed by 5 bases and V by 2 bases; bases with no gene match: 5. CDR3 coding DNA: TGTGCCAGCAGCCAACAGCGGGGGTGGGACAATGAGCAGTTCTTC. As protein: CASSQQRGWDNEQFF.

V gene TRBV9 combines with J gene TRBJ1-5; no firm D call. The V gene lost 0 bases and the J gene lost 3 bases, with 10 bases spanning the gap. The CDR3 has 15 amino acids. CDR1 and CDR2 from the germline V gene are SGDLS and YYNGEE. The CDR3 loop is CASSVAERPNQPQHF. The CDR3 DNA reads TGTGCCAGCAGCGTAGCTGAGCGACCCAATCAGCCCCAGCATTTT.

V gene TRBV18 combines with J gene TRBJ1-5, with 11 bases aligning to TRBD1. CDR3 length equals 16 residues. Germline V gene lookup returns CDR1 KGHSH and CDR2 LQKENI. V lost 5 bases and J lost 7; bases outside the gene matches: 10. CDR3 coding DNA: TGTGCCAGCTCATTCCTCGGGACAGGGGGTGAACAGCCCCAGCATTTT. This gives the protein CASSFLGTGGEQPQHF.

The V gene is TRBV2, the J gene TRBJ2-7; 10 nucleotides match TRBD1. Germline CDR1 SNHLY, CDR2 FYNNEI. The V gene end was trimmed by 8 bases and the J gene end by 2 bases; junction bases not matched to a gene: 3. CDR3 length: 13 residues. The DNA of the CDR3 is TGTGCCAGCCGGACAGGGGGGACCTACGAGCAGTACTTC. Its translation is CASRTGGTYEQYF.

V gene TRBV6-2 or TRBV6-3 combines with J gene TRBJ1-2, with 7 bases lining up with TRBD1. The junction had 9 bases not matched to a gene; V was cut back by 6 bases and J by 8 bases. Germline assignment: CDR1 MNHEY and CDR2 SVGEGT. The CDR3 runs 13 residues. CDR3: CASSPGQTIGYTF. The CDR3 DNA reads TGTGCCAGCAGCCCGGGACAGACGATCGGCTACACCTTC.

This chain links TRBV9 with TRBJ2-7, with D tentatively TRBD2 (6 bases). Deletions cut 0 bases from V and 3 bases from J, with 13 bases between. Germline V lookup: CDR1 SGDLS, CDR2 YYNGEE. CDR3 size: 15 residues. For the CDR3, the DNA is TGTGCCAGCAGCGTAGGTCCGGGAGAAAACTACGAGCAGTACTTC. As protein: CASSVGPGENYEQYF.